This TCR beta chain was profiled in a study of blood T cell repertoires in COVID-19. Across the study: Samples came from the United States, Italy and Spain, spanning acute and convalescent COVID-19. PBMCs, B-cell-depleted T cells, or T cells provided the cDNA or gDNA that made up the material.

Original methodology: Nucleated cell counts were estimated from reference gene primer amplification. The protocol was immunoSEQ multiplex PCR, while the TCRdb copy is restricted to in-frame clones and leaves out a portion. The DNA gave D and trimming, while V, J and clone size come from that table. Of 150,000 to 200,000 clones detected, 82% appear once; the ten largest clones hold about 6.9%. Germline V CDR1 and CDR2: LNHDA, SQIVND (reference sequence). CDR3 length: 15 residues. Trimming removed 9 bases from V and 0 bases from J, with 17 bases in between. Sequenced sample: peripheral blood. This sequence originates from a human donor with acute or convalescent COVID-19. The donor label of this sample is uncertain. J is TRBJ1-1 and V is TRBV19; possible D gene TRBD1, 5 bases. CDR3 nucleotides: TGTGCCAGCAAGGGGAGGGACCTCCTGAACACTGAAGCTTTCTTT. Its translation: CASKGRDLLNTEAFF.